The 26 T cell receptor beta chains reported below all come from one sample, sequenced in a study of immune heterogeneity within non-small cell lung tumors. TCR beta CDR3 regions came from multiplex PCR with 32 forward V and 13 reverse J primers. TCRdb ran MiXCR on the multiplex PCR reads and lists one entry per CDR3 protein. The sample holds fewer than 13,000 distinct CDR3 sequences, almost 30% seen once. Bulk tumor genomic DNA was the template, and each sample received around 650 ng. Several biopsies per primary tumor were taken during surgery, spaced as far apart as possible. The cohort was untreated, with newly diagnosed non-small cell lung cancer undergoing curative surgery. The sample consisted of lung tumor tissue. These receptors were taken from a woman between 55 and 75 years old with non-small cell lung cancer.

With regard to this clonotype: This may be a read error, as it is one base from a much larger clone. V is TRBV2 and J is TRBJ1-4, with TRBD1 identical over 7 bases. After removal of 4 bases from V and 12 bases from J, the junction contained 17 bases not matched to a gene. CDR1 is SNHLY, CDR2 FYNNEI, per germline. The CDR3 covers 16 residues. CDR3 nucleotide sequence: TGTGCCAGCAGTGCCATAGGACGGAGCAGGGGGGAAGAACTGTTTTTT. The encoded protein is CASSAIGRSRGEELFF.

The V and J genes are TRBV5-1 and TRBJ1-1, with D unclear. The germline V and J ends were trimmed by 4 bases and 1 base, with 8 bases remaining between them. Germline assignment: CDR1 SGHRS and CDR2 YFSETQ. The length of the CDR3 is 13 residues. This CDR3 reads CASSPDSNTEAFF. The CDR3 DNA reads TGCGCCAGCAGCCCGGACTCGAACACTGAAGCTTTCTTT. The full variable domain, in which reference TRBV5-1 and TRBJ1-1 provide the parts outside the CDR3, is KAGVTQTPRYLIKTRGQQVTLSCSPISGHRSVSWYQQTPGQGLQFLFEYFSETQRNKGNFPGRFSGRQFSNSRSEMNVSTLELGDSALYLCASSPDSNTEAFFGQGTRLTVV.

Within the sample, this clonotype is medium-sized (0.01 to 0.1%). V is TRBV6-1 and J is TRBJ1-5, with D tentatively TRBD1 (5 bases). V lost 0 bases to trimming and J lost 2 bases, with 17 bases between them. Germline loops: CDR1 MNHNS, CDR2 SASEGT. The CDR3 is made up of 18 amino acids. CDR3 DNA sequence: TGTGCCAGCAGTGAAGCACCGCCTCGAGGAGGGGGCAATCAGCCCCAGCATTTT. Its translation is CASSEAPPRGGGNQPQHF.

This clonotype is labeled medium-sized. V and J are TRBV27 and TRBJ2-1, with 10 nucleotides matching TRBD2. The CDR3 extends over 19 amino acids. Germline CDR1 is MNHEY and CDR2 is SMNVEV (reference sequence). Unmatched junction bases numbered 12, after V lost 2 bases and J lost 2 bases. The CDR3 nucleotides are TGTGCCAGCAGTTTAGGGCTAGCGGGAGCGATACGAACCTACAATGAGCAGTTCTTC. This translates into CASSLGLAGAIRTYNEQFF.

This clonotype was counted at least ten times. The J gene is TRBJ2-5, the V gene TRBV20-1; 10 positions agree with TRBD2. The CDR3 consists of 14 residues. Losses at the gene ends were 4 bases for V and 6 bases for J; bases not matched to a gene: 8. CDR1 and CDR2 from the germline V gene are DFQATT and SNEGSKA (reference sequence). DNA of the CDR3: TGCAGTGCTACCTCTAGCGGGAGTTGGAAGACCCAGTACTTC. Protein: CSATSSGSWKTQYF.

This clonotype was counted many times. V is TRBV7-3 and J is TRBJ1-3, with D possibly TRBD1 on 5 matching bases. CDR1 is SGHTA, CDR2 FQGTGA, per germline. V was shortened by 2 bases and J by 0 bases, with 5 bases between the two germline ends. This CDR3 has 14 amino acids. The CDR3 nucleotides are TGTGCCAGCAGCTTAGACAGCTCTGGAAACACCATATATTTT. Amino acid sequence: CASSLDSSGNTIYF.

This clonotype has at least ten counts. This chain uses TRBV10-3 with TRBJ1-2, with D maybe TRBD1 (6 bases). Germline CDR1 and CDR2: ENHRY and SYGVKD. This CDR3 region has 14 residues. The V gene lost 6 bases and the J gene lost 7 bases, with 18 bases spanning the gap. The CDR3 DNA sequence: TGTGCCATCAGGCCTATAGGGGGGGATAGTGGCTACACCTTC. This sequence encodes CAIRPIGGDSGYTF.

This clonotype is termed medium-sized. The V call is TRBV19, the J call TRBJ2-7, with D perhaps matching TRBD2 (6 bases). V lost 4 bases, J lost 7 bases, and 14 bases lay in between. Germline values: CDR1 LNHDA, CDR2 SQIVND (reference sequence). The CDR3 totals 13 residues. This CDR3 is CASSTGGAREQYF. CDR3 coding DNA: TGTGCCAGTAGTACTGGAGGGGCGAGAGAGCAGTACTTC.

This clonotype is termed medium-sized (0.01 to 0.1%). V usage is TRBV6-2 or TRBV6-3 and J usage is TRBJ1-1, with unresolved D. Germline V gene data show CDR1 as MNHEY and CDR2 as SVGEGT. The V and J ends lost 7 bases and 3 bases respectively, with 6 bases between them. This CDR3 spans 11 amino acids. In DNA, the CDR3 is TGTGCCAGCACCCTTTACACTGAAGCTTTCTTT. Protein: CASTLYTEAFF.

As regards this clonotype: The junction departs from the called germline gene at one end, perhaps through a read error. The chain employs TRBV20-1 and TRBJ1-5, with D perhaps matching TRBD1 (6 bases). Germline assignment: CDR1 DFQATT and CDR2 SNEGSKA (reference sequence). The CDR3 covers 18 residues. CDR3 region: CSSRADLGTQDGNQPQHF. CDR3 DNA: TGCAGTTCTAGAGCAGATTTGGGGACACAGGATGGCAATCAGCCCCAGCATTTT.

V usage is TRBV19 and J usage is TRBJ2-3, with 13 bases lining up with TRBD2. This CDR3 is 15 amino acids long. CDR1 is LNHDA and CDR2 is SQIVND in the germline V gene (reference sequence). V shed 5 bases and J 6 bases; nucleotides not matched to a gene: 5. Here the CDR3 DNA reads TGTGCCAGTAGTTGGGGACTAGCGGGATGGGATACGCAGTATTTT. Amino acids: CASSWGLAGWDTQYF.

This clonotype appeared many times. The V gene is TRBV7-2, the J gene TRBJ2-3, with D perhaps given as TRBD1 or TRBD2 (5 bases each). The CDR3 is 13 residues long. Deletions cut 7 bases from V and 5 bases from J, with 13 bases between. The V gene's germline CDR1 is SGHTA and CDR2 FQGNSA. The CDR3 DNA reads TGTGCCAGCACCTATGGTGGGGGAGATACGCAGTATTTT. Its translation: CASTYGGGDTQYF.

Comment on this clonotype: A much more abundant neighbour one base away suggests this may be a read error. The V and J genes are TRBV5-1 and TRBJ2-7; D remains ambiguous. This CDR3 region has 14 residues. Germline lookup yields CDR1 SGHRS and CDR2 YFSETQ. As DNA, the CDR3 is TGCGCCAGCATCTTGGCCTCGCGTGGGGACGAGCAGTACTTC. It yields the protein CASILASRGDEQYF.

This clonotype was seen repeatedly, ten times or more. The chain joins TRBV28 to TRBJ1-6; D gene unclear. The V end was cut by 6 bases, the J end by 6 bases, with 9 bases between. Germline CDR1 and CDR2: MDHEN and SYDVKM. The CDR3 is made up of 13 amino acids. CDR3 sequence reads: CASRAEPNSPLHF. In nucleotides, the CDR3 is TGTGCCAGCAGGGCTGAACCTAATTCACCCCTCCACTTT.

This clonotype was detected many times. The CDR3 DNA is TGTGCCAGCAGCTCCCCAGGGGGCGCCTATGGCTACACCTTC. It encodes CASSSPGGAYGYTF. The chain combines TRBV7-8 with TRBJ1-2; 8 bases line up with TRBD1. The V gene end was trimmed by 4 bases and the J gene end by 4 bases; junction bases not matched to a gene: 5. This CDR3 has 14 residues. CDR1 is SGHVS and CDR2 is FQNEAQ in the germline V gene. The full variable domain, in which reference TRBV7-8 and TRBJ1-2 provide the parts outside the CDR3, is GAGVSQSPRYKVAKRGQDVALRCDPISGHVSLFWYQQALGQGPEFLTYFQNEAQLDKSGLPSDRFFAERPEGSVSTLKIQRTQQEDSAVYLCASSSPGGAYGYTFGSGTRLTVV.

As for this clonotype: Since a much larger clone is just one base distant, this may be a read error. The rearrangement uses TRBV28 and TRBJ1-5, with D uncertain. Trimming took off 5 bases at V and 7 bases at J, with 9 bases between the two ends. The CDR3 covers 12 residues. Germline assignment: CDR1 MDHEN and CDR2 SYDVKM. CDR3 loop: CASSLPCQPQHF. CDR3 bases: TGTGCCAGCAGTCTCCCGTGCCAGCCCCAGCATTTT.

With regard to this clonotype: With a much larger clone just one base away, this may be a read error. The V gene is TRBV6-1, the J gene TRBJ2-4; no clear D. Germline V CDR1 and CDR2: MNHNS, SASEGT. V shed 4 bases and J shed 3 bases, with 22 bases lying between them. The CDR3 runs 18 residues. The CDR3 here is CASSVYSLVEIVKNIQYF. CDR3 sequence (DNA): TGTGCCAGCAGTGTATACAGTCTAGTGGAGATCGTCAAAAACATTCAGTACTTC.

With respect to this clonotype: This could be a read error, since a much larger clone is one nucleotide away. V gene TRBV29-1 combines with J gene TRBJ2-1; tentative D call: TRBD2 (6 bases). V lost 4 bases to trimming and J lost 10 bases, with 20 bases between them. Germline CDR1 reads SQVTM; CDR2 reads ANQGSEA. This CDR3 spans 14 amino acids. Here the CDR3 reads CSVGVAVPNGEQFF. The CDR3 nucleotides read TGCAGCGTTGGAGTAGCGGTGCCCAATGGAGAGCAGTTCTTC.

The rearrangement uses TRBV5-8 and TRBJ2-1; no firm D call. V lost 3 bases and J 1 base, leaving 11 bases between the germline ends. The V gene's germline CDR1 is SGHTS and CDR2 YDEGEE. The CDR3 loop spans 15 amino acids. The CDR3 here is CASSSRSRSYNEQFF. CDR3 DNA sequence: TGTGCCAGCAGCTCGCGGTCCAGGTCCTACAATGAGCAGTTCTTC.

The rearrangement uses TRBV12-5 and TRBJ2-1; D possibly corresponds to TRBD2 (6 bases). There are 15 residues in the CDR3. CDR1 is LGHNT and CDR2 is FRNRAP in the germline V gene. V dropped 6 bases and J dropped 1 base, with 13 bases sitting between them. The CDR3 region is CASGVTSKSYNEQFF. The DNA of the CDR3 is TGTGCTAGTGGGGTGACTAGTAAGTCCTACAATGAGCAGTTCTTC.

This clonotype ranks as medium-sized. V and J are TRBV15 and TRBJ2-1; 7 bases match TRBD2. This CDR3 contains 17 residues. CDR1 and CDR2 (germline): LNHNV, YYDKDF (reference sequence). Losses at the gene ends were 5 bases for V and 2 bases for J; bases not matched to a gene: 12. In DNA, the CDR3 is TGTGCCACCAGCGAGAGGGCACGCGGGAGACCCTACAATGAGCAGTTCTTC. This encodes CATSERARGRPYNEQFF.

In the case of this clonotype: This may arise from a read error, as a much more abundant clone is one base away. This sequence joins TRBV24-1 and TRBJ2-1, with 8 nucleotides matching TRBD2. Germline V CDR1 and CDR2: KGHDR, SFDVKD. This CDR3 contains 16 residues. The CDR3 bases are TGTGCCACCAGTGAGCCTATGGCGGGAGGATACAATGAGCAGTCCTTC. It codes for CATSEPMAGGYNEQSF.

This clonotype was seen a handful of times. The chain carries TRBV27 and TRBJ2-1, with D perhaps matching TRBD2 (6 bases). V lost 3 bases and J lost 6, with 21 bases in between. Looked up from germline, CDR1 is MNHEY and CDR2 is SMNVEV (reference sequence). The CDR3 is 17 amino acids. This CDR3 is CASSLGPPGLTTNEQFF. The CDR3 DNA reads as TGTGCCAGCAGTTTGGGACCCCCGGGACTCACGACCAATGAGCAGTTCTTC.

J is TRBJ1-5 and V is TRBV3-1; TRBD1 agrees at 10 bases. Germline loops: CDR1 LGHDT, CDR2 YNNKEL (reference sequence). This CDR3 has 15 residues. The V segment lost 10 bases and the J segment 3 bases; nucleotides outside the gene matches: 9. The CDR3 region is CAIIRDRGPNQPQHF. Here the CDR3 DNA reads TGTGCCATCATCCGGGACAGGGGACCCAATCAGCCCCAGCATTTT.

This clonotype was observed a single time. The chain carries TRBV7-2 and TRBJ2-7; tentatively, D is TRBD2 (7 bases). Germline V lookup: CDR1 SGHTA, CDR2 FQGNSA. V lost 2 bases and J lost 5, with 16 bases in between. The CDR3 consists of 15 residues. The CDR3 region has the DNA TGTGCCAGCAGCTTAAGCGGGACAACTGAGCACGAGCAGTACTTC. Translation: CASSLSGTTEHEQYF.

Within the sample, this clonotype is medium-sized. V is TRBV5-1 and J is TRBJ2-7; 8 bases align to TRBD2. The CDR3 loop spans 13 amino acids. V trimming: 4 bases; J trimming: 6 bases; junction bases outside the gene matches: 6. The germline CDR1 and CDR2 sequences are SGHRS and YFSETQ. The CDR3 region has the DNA TGCGCCAGCAGCCAAGGGACTAGTGGCGAGCAGTACTTC. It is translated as CASSQGTSGEQYF.